What follows describes a single T cell receptor (beta chain). Only in-frame clones appear in the TCRdb table, and some are missing; sequencing was by immunoSEQ multiplex PCR. The data contain a few hundred thousand clones, approximately 87% of them seen just once; the ten biggest clones take up about 3.5%. This sample was taken from a study of Ad26.COV2.S vaccination and SARS-CoV-2 variants. Study as a whole: Donor had been placed in the Ad26.COV2.S arm of the COV1001 trial.

Germline-derived CDR1 and CDR2 are SGHTA and FQGNSA. Between the trimmed V and J ends, which lost 8 bases and 6 bases, there was a span of 17 bases. This CDR3 comprises 14 residues. Treatment in this sample: around 19 received Ad26.COV2.S at low or high dose, single or two shots; several received placebo; per-sample allocation not given. It was on day 63 after the first vaccine or placebo injection that samples were taken. Expression of Wuhan-strain SARS-CoV-2 spike came from the Ad26 vector that formed the vaccine. The clonotype originates from a person between 18 and 60 years old who received the Ad26.COV2.S COVID-19 vaccine or a placebo. Sequencing was performed on peripheral blood, taken in a trial of Ad26.COV2.S vaccine versus placebo. The chain links TRBV7-2 to TRBJ1-5; D is ambiguous. The CDR3, as DNA: TGTGCCAGCGCCTCGAACCGGGAAATTCAGCCCCAGCATTTT. Its protein is CASASNREIQPQHF. The complete variable domain, with remaining parts taken from reference TRBV7-2 and TRBJ1-5, reads GAGVSQSPSNKVTEKGKDVELRCDPISGHTALYWYRQSLGQGLEFLIYFQGNSAPDKSGLPSDRFSAERTGGSVSTLTIQRTQQEDSAVYLCASASNREIQPQHFGDGTRLSIL.